This T cell receptor (beta chain) was documented in a study of tumor and adjacent non-tumor tissue in lung cancer (dated by TCRdb to between 2018 and 2020). General notes on the study: By cancer type, the cohort comprised some twelve adenocarcinoma patients, a couple of squamous cell carcinoma patients and 1 small cell lung cancer patient. In total, sequencing yielded 130,000,000 or so productive TCRbeta reads, which works out to an average of approximately 4.2 million reads per sample. TCRbeta CDR3 sequencing was performed on approximately 30 paired specimens, with one tumor sample and one normal lung sample collected per patient. Ages among the 15 or so patients ranged from about 30 to 80 years, there were roughly 10 men and 5 women, and disease was at TNM stage I to III. Using bulk TCRbeta repertoires from over 14 lung cancer patients, the study set lung tumor tissue side by side with matched distant non-tumor lung tissue. Overall study outcomes, separate from this receptor: In normal lung, the top 100 clones accounted for a significantly larger cumulative share of the repertoire than in tumor tissue. TCR diversity was significantly higher in younger patients, and higher tumor TCR diversity was associated with shorter overall and disease-free survival. Because peripheral blood was not sequenced, the blood TCRbeta repertoires of the lung cancer patients in the study went unexamined. Only about 14 patients were in the cohort, and the authors stated that larger samples and more detailed clinical data are needed. Tumor tissue showed significantly greater TCR diversity (inverse Simpson) than normal lung tissue (about 400 vs 150, P = 0.0075, Mann-Whitney U test). Neither the sequencing platform nor unique molecular identifiers are named or mentioned anywhere in the methods.

In its sample, this clonotype was seen many times. There is no known antigen for this receptor. No quality values exist for individual bases; no much larger clone is one base distant. RNA was isolated from bulk unsorted tissue, and RNA quality was assessed with a NanoDrop ND-1000 and an Agilent 2100. Newly diagnosed lung cancer patients without prior chemotherapy who had been admitted for thoracic surgery in China between August and November 2014 were enrolled as donors. Anyone who had undergone radiotherapy or chemotherapy before, or who had another cancer at the same time, was left out of the study. Surgical tissue pieces of about 1-2.1 cm3 were preserved in RNAlater solution and stored at -80 °C until use. The germline V gene provides CDR1 LGHNA and CDR2 YNFKEQ. From cysteine to phenylalanine, the CDR3 is 16 amino acids long. The read is trimmed to its CDR3 DNA, 48 bases read in frame from base 1. Clipping removes 4 bases from V and 4 bases from J, with 5 as the unmatched junction base count.

Library preparation used multiplex PCR. Sequencing relied on an Illumina HiSeq 2500. TCRbeta libraries were constructed through three rounds of nested PCR with primers (Table S4) according to protocols modified from ARM-PCR. Before sequencing, PCR products of 200-500 bp were cut from the gel and purified using the QIAquick gel extraction kit. The paper's data handling went like this. Trimmomatic was used to clean the reads, FLASH was used to merge the reads into complete CDR3 sequences, and MiTCR was used to assign the reads to V(D)J germline segments. Clonal diversity was computed as the inverse Simpson's index with VDJtools. Productive reads were defined as in-frame sequences without a premature stop codon. Through fastp at Q25 and MiXCR, TCRdb rebuilt clones from the public reads, retaining in-frame beta chains. Records with the same CDR3 protein are collapsed into one entry carrying the most frequent genes and DNA. The V and J calls were not made by the authors but by TCRdb's processing. The sample profile shows about 140,000 distinct CDR3 sequences; around 60% of them were found once. The ten biggest clones cover around a sixth of the sample.

The clonotype comes from a man in his sixties with small cell lung cancer. The chain couples TRBV4-2 to TRBJ1-5, with 12 bases in between that match TRBD1. Specimen: lung tumor tissue. The CDR3 loop reads CASSRGQGAGNQPQHF. The DNA reads as follows: TGTGCCAGCAGCCGGGGACAGGGGGCGGGAAATCAGCCCCAGCATTTT.